This T cell receptor beta chain was recovered during a study of blood T cell repertoires in COVID-19. Study-level background: T cells, B-cell-depleted T cells, or PBMCs supplied cDNA or gDNA.

Participants came from under 30 US areas, aged about 18 to 95 years. Allocation to cohorts depended on clinical history reported by the participants. Two negative PCRs, clearance, or symptom resolution had been documented for recovered Cohort 3 donors. Germline assignment: CDR1 SGHRS and CDR2 YFSETQ. The CDR3 sequence is 20 residues long. After removal of 0 bases from V and 3 bases from J, the junction contained 14 bases not matched to a gene. Libraries were prepared by immunoSEQ multiplex PCR; TCRdb keeps only in-frame clonotypes and omits some of them. In the table there are 200,000 to 250,000 clones, approximately 80% of which are singletons.

The material sequenced was PBMCs or T cells enriched from blood (not recorded which). The rearrangement joins TRBV5-1 to TRBJ2-3; 12 bases fit TRBD2. The sequence was obtained from a woman aged 55-69 years who had recovered from COVID-19. The CDR3: CASSLEPLAGGLGKTDTQYF. The CDR3 coding sequence is TGCGCCAGCAGCTTGGAACCCCTAGCGGGGGGGCTGGGGAAGACAGATACGCAGTATTTT.